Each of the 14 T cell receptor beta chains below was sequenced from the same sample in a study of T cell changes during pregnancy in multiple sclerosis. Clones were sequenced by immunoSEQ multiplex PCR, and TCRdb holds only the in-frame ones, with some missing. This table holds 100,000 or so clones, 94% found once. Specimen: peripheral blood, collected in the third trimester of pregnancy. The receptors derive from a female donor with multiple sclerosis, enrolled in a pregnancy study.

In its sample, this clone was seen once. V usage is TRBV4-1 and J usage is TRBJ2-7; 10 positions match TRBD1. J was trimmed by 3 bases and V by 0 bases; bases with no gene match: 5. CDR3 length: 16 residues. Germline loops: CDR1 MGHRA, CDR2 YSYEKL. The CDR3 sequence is CASSQDPDRGFYEQYF. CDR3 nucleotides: TGCGCCAGCAGCCAAGACCCGGACAGGGGGTTCTACGAGCAGTACTTC.

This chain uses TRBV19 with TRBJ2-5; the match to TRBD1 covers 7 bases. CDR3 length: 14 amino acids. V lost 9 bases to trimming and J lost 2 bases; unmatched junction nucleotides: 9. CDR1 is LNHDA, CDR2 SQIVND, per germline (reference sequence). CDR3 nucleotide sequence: TGTGCCAGCCGAGGGACAGCGAGACAAGAGACCCAGTACTTC. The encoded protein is CASRGTARQETQYF.

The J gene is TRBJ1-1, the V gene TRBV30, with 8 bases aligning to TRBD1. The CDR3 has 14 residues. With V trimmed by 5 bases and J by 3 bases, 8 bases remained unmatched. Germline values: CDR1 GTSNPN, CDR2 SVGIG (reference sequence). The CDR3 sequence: CAWADRGMDTEAFF. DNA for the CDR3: TGTGCCTGGGCTGACAGGGGTATGGACACTGAAGCTTTCTTT. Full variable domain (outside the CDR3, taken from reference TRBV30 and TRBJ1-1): SQTIHQWPATLVQPVGSPLSLECTVEGTSNPNLYWYRQAAGRGLQLLFYSVGIGQISSEVPQNLSASRPQDRQFILSSKKLLLSDSGFYLCAWADRGMDTEAFFGQGTRLTVV.

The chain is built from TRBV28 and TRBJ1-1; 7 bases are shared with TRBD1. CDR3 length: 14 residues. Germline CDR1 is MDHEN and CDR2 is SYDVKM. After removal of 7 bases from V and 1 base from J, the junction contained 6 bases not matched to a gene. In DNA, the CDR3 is TGTGCCAGCACCCGCAGGGGGGAGAACACTGAAGCTTTCTTT. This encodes CASTRRGENTEAFF.

The CDR3 is CSVDRGSTEAFF. The CDR3 nucleotides are TGCAGCGTTGATAGGGGGAGCACTGAAGCTTTCTTT. This chain links TRBV29-1 with TRBJ1-1; a weak D match, TRBD1 (6 bases). Germline loops: CDR1 SQVTM, CDR2 ANQGSEA. V lost 3 bases and J lost 4, with 9 bases in between. The CDR3 loop spans 12 amino acids.

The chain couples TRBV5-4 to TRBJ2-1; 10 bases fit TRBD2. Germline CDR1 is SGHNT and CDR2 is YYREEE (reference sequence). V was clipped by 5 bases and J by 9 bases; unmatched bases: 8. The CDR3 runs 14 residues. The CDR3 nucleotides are TGTGCCAGCAGGCGAGCTAGCGGGAGTTTTGAGCAGTTCTTC. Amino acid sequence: CASRRASGSFEQFF.

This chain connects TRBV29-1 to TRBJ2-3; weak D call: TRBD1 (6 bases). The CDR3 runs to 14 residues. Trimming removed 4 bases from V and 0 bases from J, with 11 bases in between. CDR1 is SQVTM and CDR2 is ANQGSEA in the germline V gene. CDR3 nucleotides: TGCAGCGTTGGATTGGGACATAGCACAGATACGCAGTATTTT. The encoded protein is CSVGLGHSTDTQYF.

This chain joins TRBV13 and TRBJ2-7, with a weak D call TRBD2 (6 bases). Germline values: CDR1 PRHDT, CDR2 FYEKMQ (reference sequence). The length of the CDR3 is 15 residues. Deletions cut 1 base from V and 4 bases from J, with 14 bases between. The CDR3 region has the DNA TGTGCCAGCAGCTTAGTTCGGGAGTTATCGTACGAGCAGTACTTC. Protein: CASSLVRELSYEQYF.

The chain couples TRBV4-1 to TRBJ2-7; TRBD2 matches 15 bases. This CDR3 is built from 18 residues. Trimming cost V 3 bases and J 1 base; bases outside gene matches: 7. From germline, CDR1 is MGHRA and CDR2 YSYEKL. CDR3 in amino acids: CASSQIGTSGRKSYEQYF. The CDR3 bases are TGCGCCAGCAGCCAGATCGGGACTAGCGGGAGGAAATCCTACGAGCAGTACTTC.

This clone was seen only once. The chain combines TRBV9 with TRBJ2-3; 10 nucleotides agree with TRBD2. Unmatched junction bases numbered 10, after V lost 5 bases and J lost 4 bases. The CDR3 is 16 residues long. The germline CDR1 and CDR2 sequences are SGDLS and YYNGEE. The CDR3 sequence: CASSVGLAGGSDTQYF. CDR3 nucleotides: TGTGCCAGCAGTGTGGGGTTAGCGGGAGGTTCAGATACGCAGTATTTT. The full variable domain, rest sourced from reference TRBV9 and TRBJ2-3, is DSGVTQTPKHLITATGQRVTLRCSPRSGDLSVYWYQQSLDQGLQFLIQYYNGEERAKGNILERFSAQQFPDLHSELNLSSLELGDSALYFCASSVGLAGGSDTQYFGPGTRLTVL.

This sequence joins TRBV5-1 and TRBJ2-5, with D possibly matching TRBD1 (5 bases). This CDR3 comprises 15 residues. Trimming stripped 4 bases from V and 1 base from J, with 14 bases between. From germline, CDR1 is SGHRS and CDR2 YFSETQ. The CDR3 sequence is CASSVYQGTQETQYF. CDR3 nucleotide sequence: TGCGCCAGCAGCGTATACCAGGGTACCCAAGAGACCCAGTACTTC.

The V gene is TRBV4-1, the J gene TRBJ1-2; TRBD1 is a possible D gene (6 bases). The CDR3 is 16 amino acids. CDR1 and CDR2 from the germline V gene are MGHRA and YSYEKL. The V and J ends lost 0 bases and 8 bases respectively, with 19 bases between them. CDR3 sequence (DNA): TGCGCCAGCAGCCAAGATGACAGGCGACGAGTGGGAGGCTACACCTTC. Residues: CASSQDDRRRVGGYTF.

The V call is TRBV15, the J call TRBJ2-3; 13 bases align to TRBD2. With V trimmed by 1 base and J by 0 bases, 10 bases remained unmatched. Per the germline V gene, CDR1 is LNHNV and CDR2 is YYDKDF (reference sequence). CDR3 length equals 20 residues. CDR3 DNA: TGTGCCACCAGCAGAGCCCGTGGACTAGCGGGAGAGGAGAGCACAGATACGCAGTATTTT. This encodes CATSRARGLAGEESTDTQYF.

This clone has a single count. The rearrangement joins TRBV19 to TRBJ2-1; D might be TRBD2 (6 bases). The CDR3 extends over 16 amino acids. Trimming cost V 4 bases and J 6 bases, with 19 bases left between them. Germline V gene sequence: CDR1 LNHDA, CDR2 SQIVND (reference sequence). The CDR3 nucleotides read TGTGCCAGTAGTACCCTCGGTGGAGGGGACCTCAATGAGCAGTTCTTC. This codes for CASSTLGGGDLNEQFF. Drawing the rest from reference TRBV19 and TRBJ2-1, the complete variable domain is DGGITQSPKYLFRKEGQNVTLSCEQNLNHDAMYWYRQDPGQGLRLIYYSQIVNDFQKGDIAEGYSVSREKKESFPLTVTSAQKNPTAFYLCASSTLGGGDLNEQFFGPGTRLTVL.